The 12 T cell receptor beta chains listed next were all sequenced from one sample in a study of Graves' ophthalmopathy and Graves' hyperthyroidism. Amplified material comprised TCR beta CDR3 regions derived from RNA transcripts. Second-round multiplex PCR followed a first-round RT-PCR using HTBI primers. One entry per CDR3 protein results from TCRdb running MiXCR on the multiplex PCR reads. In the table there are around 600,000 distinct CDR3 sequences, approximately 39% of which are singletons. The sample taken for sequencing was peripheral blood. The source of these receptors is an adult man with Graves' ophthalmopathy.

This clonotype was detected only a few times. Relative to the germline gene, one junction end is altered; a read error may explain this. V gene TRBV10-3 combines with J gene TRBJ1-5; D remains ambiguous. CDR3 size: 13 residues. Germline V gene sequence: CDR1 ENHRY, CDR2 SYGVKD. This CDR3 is CASSLLGSQPQHF. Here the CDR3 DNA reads TGTGCCAGCAGTTTATTAGGCTCTCAGCCCCAGCATTTT.

The CDR3 reads CASSREGSEAFF. The DNA for the CDR3 is TGTGCCAGCAGCCGGGAAGGCAGTGAAGCTTTCTTT. The rearrangement uses TRBV7-9 and TRBJ1-1; D is unresolved. V was pared by 5 bases and J by 7 bases, with 11 bases between. The length of the CDR3 is 12 residues. Germline CDR1 SEHNR, CDR2 FQNEAQ (reference sequence).

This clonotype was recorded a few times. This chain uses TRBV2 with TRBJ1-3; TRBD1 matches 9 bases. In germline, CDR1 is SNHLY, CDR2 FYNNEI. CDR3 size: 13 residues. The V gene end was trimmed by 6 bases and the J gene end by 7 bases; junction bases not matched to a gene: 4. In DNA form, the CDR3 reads TGTGCCAGCAGGAGCGGGACAGGGAACACCATATATTTT. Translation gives CASRSGTGNTIYF.

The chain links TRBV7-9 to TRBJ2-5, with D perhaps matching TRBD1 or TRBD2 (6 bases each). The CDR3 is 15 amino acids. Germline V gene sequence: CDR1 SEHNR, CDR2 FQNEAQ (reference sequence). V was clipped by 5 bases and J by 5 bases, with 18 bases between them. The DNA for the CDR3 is TGTGCCAGCAGCCCCGGGGGCTGGGGGAGCGAGACCCAGTACTTC. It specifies CASSPGGWGSETQYF. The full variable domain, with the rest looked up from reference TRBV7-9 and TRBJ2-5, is DTGVSQNPRHKITKRGQNVTFRCDPISEHNRLYWYRQTLGQGPEFLTYFQNEAQLEKSRLLSDRFSAERPKGSFSTLEIQRTEQGDSAMYLCASSPGGWGSETQYFGPGTRLLVL.

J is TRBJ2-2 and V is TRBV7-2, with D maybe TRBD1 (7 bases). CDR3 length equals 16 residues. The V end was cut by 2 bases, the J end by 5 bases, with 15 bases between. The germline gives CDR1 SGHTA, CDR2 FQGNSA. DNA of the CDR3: TGTGCCAGCAGCTTAAGGAGGGGGCAAGGGACCGGGGAGCTGTTTTTT. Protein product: CASSLRRGQGTGELFF.

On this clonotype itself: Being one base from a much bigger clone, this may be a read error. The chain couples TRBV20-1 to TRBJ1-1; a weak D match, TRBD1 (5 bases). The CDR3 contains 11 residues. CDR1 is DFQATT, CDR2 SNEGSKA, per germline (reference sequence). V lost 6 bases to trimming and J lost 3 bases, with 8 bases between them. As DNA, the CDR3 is TGCAGTGCGGGCAGGGACACTGAAGCTTTCTTT. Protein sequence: CSAGRDTEAFF.

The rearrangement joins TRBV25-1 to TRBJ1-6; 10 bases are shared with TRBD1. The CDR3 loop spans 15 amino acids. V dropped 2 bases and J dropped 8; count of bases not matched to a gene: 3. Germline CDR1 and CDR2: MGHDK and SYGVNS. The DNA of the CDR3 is TGTGCCAGCAGTGAAACCGGGACAGGGGATTCACCCCTCCACTTT. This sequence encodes CASSETGTGDSPLHF.

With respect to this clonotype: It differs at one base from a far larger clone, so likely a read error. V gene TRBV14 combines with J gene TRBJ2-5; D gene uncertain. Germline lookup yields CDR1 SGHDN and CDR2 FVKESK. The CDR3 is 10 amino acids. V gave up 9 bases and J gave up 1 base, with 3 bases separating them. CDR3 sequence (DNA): TGTGCCAGGGGCCAAGAGACCCAGTACTTC. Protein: CARGQETQYF.

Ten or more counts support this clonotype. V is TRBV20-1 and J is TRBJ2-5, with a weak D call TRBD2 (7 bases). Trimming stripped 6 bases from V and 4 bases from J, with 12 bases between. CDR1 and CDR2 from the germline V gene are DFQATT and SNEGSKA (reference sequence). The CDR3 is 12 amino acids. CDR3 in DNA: TGCAGTGCCCCGGGGGGCGGAGAGACCCAGTACTTC. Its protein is CSAPGGGETQYF.

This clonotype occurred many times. This chain's CDR3 is CASSLGVAGVYEQYF. DNA of the CDR3: TGTGCCAGCAGCTTAGGGGTAGCGGGAGTGTACGAGCAGTACTTC. The chain couples TRBV7-6 to TRBJ2-7, with 9 bases lining up with TRBD2. CDR1 and CDR2 from the germline V gene are SGHVS and FNYEAQ. The CDR3 runs to 15 residues. Unmatched junction bases numbered 5, after V lost 1 base and J lost 4 bases.

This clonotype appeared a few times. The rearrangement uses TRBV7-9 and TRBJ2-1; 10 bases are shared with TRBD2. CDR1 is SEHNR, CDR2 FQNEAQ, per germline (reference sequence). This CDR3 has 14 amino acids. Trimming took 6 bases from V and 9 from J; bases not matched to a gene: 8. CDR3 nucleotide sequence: TGTGCCAGCAGGGCTAGCGGGAGTTTGGGTGAGCAGTTCTTC. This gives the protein CASRASGSLGEQFF. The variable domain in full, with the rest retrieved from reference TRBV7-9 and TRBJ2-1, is DTGVSQNPRHKITKRGQNVTFRCDPISEHNRLYWYRQTLGQGPEFLTYFQNEAQLEKSRLLSDRFSAERPKGSFSTLEIQRTEQGDSAMYLCASRASGSLGEQFFGPGTRLTVL.

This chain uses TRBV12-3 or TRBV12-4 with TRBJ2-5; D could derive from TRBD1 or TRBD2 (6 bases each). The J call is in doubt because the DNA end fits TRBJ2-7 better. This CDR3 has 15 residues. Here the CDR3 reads CASSLGGAVLHEQYF. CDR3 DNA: TGTGCCAGCAGTTTAGGGGGGGCAGTCCTCCACGAGCAGTACTTC.